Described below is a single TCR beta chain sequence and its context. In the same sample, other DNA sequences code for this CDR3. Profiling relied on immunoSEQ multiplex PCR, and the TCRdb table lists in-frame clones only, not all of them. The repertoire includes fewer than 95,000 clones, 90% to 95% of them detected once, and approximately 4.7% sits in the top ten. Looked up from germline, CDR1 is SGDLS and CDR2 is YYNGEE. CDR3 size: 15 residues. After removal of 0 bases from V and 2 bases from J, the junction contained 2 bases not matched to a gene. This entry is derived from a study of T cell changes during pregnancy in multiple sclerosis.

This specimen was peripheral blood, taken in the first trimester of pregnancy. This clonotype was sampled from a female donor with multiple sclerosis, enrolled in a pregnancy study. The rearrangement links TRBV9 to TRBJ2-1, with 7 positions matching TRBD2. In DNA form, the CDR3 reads TGTGCCAGCAGCGTAGTTGCGGGGGCCTACAATGAGCAGTTCTTC. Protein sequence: CASSVVAGAYNEQFF.